These T cell receptor beta chains were read from a single sample in a study of breast tumors, draining lymph nodes, adjacent tissues. From the multiplex PCR reads, TCRdb called clonotypes with MiXCR, one entry per CDR3 protein. The data hold approximately 210,000 distinct CDR3 sequences, with about 30% observed a single time. The sample comprised axillary lymph node tissue. The receptors here all came from a female donor with breast cancer. Some clones in this sample may be carry-over from other donors' samples. The CDR3 runs from the conserved cysteine through the conserved F or W. The order of the fields is D gene, clone size, V gene, J gene, CDR3 DNA, CDR3 protein. The D gene is left open where the match is weak. Clone sizes are given selectively: once, few, many, or a class where the clone is expanded.

>TRBD2|NA|TRBV7-9|TRBJ2-1
TGTGCCAGCAGCTCCAGCCTACTAGCGGGAGGCTACAATGGGCAGCTCTTC
CASSSSLLAGGYNGQLF
>NA|few|TRBV5-1|TRBJ1-1
TGCGCCAGCAGCTTGGGCGGTGCTAACACTGAAGCTTTCTTT
CASSLGGANTEAFF
>NA|NA|TRBV20-1|TRBJ2-1
TGCAGTGCTTTCATTTTTATGAGGGCGGCAGGGGGGGTATACGAGCAGTTCTTC
CSAFIFMRAAGGVYEQFF
>NA|NA|TRBV30|TRBJ1-1
TGTGCCTGGAAGGGGAACACTGAAGCTTTCTTT
CAWKGNTEAFF
>NA|NA|TRBV28|TRBJ2-4
TGTGCCAGCAGCATAGGCCTAAACATTCAGTACTTC
CASSIGLNIQYF
>TRBD2|many|TRBV12-3/TRBV12-4|TRBJ2-1
TGTGCCAGCCGGGGGGATAGCTCCTACAATGAGCAGTTCTTC
CASRGDSSYNEQFF
>NA|NA|TRBV7-9|TRBJ2-2
NA
CASSSNYNEQFFGPGTRLTGELFF
>TRBD1|few|TRBV19|TRBJ1-1
TGTGCCAGTAGTACCCGACAGGGAGTGAACACTGAAGCTTTCTTT
CASSTRQGVNTEAFF
>NA|NA|TRBV9|TRBJ1-1
TGTGCCAGCGGGGGGCGTGCGAACACTGAAGCTTTCTTT
CASGGRANTEAFF
>TRBD2|many|TRBV6-2/TRBV6-3|TRBJ2-7
TGTGCCAGCAGCGTAGCGGGAGTTTCCTACGAGCAGTACTTC
CASSVAGVSYEQYF
>TRBD1|many|TRBV2|TRBJ1-5
TGTGCCAGCAGGGAGGACAGGATGCGCAATCAGCCCCAGCATTTT
CASREDRMRNQPQHF
>TRBD2|many|TRBV14|TRBJ2-1
TGTGCCAGCAGCCGCGGAGGGACTAGCGGGACAAGGGAGCAGTTCTTC
CASSRGGTSGTREQFF
>NA|many|TRBV9|TRBJ2-2
TGTGCCAGCAGCCCGGCACAGGGTGGAACCGGGGAGCTGTTTTTT
CASSPAQGGTGELFF
>TRBD1|NA|TRBV14|TRBJ1-2
TGTGCCAGCAGCGAACCCGGGACAGGGGTAGTCGGAGGCTACACCTTC
CASSEPGTGVVGGYTF
>NA|NA|TRBV10-2|TRBJ2-7
TGCGCCGGATGGAGCGAGCAGTACTTC
CAGWSEQYF
>TRBD1|many|TRBV6-2/TRBV6-3|TRBJ1-2
TGTGCCAGCAGTTGGACAGGGGACTATGGCTACACCTTC
CASSWTGDYGYTF
>NA|many|TRBV12-3/TRBV12-4|TRBJ2-7
TGTGCCAGCAGTTTAGGCCAGGGTACCCTCTTTGATGAGCAGTACTTC
CASSLGQGTLFDEQYF
>NA|NA|TRBV27|TRBJ2-1
TGTGCCAGCAGTGGAGGCCGGGGAACCTCCTACAATGAGCAGTTCTTC
CASSGGRGTSYNEQFF
>NA|many|TRBV9|TRBJ2-2
TGTGCCAGCAGCGTAGAGGGGACCATCACCGGGGAGCTGTTTTTT
CASSVEGTITGELFF
>NA|many|TRBV10-3|TRBJ2-7
TGTGCCATCAGTGATGGAGTGGTCGAGCAGTACTTC
CAISDGVVEQYF
>TRBD1|few|TRBV15|TRBJ1-1
TGTGCCACCAGCAGTACGGACAGGGGCGAGGCTTTCTTT
CATSSTDRGEAFF
>TRBD1|many|TRBV19|TRBJ1-4
TGTGCCACCCAGACAGGGGACGGAACTAATGAAAAACTGTTTTTT
CATQTGDGTNEKLFF
>TRBD1|NA|TRBV2|TRBJ1-2
TGTGCCAGCAATTGGGACAGGTCCTCTAACTATGGCTACACCTTC
CASNWDRSSNYGYTF
>NA|few|TRBV27|TRBJ2-1
TGTGCCAGCAGTTTCGGGACCGATGAGAATGAGCAGTTCTTC
CASSFGTDENEQFF
>TRBD1|many|TRBV28|TRBJ2-7
TGTGCCAGCAGGACCGGGACAGGAACCTACGAGCAGTACTTC
CASRTGTGTYEQYF
>NA|NA|TRBV6-6|TRBJ2-5
TGTGCCAGCAGTCACGGCGGTGGGGAGACCCAGTACTTC
CASSHGGGETQYF
>NA|NA|TRBV12-3/TRBV12-4|TRBJ2-4
TGTGCCATAGCGGAGGGGGCGTATAATGAAAACATTCAGTACTTC
CAIAEGAYNENIQYF
>TRBD1|NA|TRBV6-1|TRBJ1-2
TGTGCCAGCAGAACGGACAGGATCTATGGCTACACCTTC
CASRTDRIYGYTF
>NA|NA|TRBV29-1|TRBJ2-5
TGCAGCGTTGATCAGGGGGGCGAGACCCAGTACTTC
CSVDQGGETQYF
>NA|many|TRBV6-5|TRBJ2-2
TGTGCCAGCAGTTACTCTTTGTCCAGGGCCACCGGGGAGCTGTTTTTT
CASSYSLSRATGELFF
>NA|NA|TRBV5-1|TRBJ2-1
TGCGCCAGCAGCCCGGGGTGGGGACTCCACAATGAGCAGTTCTTC
CASSPGWGLHNEQFF
>NA|many|TRBV24-1|TRBJ2-3
TGTGCCACCGGGGGTCCTAACACAGATACGCAGTATTTT
CATGGPNTDTQYF
>TRBD1|NA|TRBV7-3|TRBJ1-5
TGTGCCAGCAGCTTCGGGACAGGGAAGGACGAGCATTTT
CASSFGTGKDEHF
>NA|many|TRBV18|TRBJ1-5
TGTGCCAGCTCCCTCTTGGGGGGCTCCAATCAGCCCCAGCATTTT
CASSLLGGSNQPQHF
>TRBD1|many|TRBV20-1|TRBJ2-7
TGCAGTGCTAGGGATCCGGTCGGACAGGGGGCCGCCGAGCAGTACTTC
CSARDPVGQGAAEQYF
>NA|many|TRBV5-5|TRBJ2-1
TGTGCCAGCAGCCCGAGGGGCTCAGAAGGGTCCTACAATGAGCAGTTCTTC
CASSPRGSEGSYNEQFF
>TRBD1|NA|TRBV7-2|TRBJ1-6
TGTGCCAGCAGCCAGACAGGGGGCTATAATTCACCCCTCCACTTT
CASSQTGGYNSPLHF
>TRBD2|many|TRBV11-2|TRBJ2-7
TGTGCCAGCAGCTTAGGGGGGACTAGCGGCGAATTC
CASSLGGTSGEF
>NA|many|TRBV12-3/TRBV12-4|TRBJ2-1
TGTGCCAGCAGCCCTCGGAGAGGGGCCCATGATGAGCAGTTCTTC
CASSPRRGAHDEQFF
>NA|few|TRBV28|TRBJ2-3
TGTGCCAGCAGCCCACCCTGGATACAAGATACGCAGTATTTT
CASSPPWIQDTQYF
>TRBD2|many|TRBV28|TRBJ2-5
TGTGCCAGCACCAGGACTAGCGCGGGGGAGACCCAGTACTTC
CASTRTSAGETQYF
>NA|many|TRBV5-6|TRBJ2-5
TGTGCCAGCAGCCCCCCAGGCACGGGCCGTGGGACCCAGTACTTC
CASSPPGTGRGTQYF
>NA|many|TRBV5-1|TRBJ2-3
TGCGCCAGCAGCCGTGCGGGTAACACAGATACGCAGTATTTT
CASSRAGNTDTQYF
>TRBD2|many|TRBV5-1|TRBJ2-1
TGCGCCAGCAGCTCTAGCGGGAGGGGATACAATGAGCAGTTCTTC
CASSSSGRGYNEQFF
>TRBD1|NA|TRBV5-4|TRBJ2-7
TGTGCCAGCAGCTCAACCCGGGACAGGGCCGTCTCCTACGAGCAGTACTTC
CASSSTRDRAVSYEQYF
>NA|many|TRBV10-2|TRBJ2-3
TGCGCCAGCACCCCGATGGATACGCAGTATTTT
CASTPMDTQYF
>TRBD2|many|TRBV7-2|TRBJ2-3
TGTGCCAGCAGCTTAGGGGCGGGAGAGCCAGATACGCAGTATTTT
CASSLGAGEPDTQYF
>TRBD1|once|TRBV20-1|TRBJ1-5
TGCAGCGCCGACCAGGGGGTGCGTCAGCCCCAGCATTTT
CSADQGVRQPQHF
>NA|NA|TRBV7-4|TRBJ1-1
TGTGCCAGCAGCTCTCTCGACAGGAACACTGAAGCTTTCTTT
CASSSLDRNTEAFF
>NA|many|TRBV5-6|TRBJ2-1
TGTGCCAGCAGCTTGAGGGTAGGAAGCTCCTACAATGAGCAGTTCTTC
CASSLRVGSSYNEQFF
>NA|many|TRBV7-9|TRBJ2-3
TGTGCCAGCAGCTTCGACAGTTTGAGTGCGGATACGCAGTATTTT
CASSFDSLSADTQYF
>TRBD1|NA|TRBV12-3/TRBV12-4|TRBJ1-6
TGTGCCAGCGGGGACAGAAACTCACCCCTCCACTTT
CASGDRNSPLHF
>TRBD1|many|TRBV7-9|TRBJ1-2
TGTGCCAGCAGCCTGACAGGGGATGGCTACACCTTC
CASSLTGDGYTF
>NA|many|TRBV6-1|TRBJ1-5
TGTGCCAGCAGTATGGACATTTTAAGCAATCAGCCCCAGCATTTT
CASSMDILSNQPQHF
>TRBD1|NA|TRBV19|TRBJ2-2
TGTGCCAGTAGTGAAGGACAGGGCGTATCCGGGGAGCTGTTTTTT
CASSEGQGVSGELFF
>TRBD2|many|TRBV7-2|TRBJ2-7
TGTGCCAGCAGCCCCGGGACTAGCGGGACTTACGAGCAGTACTTC
CASSPGTSGTYEQYF
>NA|few|TRBV18|TRBJ1-5
TGTGCCAGCTCACCTGGCACTAATAGTAATCAGCCCCAGCATTTT
CASSPGTNSNQPQHF
>NA|many|TRBV12-3/TRBV12-4|TRBJ2-2
TGTGCCAGCAGTACCTCCGGGGTCAGGGGCGGGGAGCTGTTTTTT
CASSTSGVRGGELFF
>NA|many|TRBV11-3|TRBJ2-2
TGTGCCAGCAGCTTAGGAGTGTCGGGTAGCCCCGGGGAGCTGTTTTTT
CASSLGVSGSPGELFF
>NA|NA|TRBV5-4|TRBJ1-4
TGTGCCAGCGGTACGGGAAATAAGGGGGAAAAACTGTTTTTT
CASGTGNKGEKLFF